The rows below give T cell receptor beta chains drawn from one sample of a study of cytomegalovirus exposure and HLA in healthy donors. Repertoires were generated with immunoSEQ multiplex PCR, while TCRdb's copy carries only in-frame clones and drops some. The table has some 150,000 clones, roughly 80% seen once. Sequencing input: PBMCs. The receptors were gathered from a man between 35 and 55 years old in good health and CMV-seropositive. Both conserved end residues are part of each CDR3. D genes are given only for firm matches. The listing skips clone size in some rows; elsewhere it reads once, few, many or a size class.

CDR3 protein: CASSPGLASFSYEQYF; CDR3 DNA: TGTGCCAGCAGCCCGGGACTAGCGAGCTTCTCCTACGAGCAGTACTTC; D gene: TRBD2; V gene: TRBV9; J gene: TRBJ2-7; clone size: few
CDR3 protein: CASSYSSPASQGEQYF; CDR3 DNA: TGTGCCAGCAGTTACTCGTCCCCGGCCTCGCAGGGCGAGCAGTACTTC; D gene: NA; V gene: TRBV6-5; J gene: TRBJ2-7; clone size: NA
CDR3 protein: CASSYIEGGTGELFF; CDR3 DNA: TGTGCCAGCAGTTACATCGAGGGTGGCACCGGGGAGCTGTTTTTT; D gene: NA; V gene: TRBV6-6; J gene: TRBJ2-2; clone size: few
CDR3 protein: CASSEKRGSYNEQFF; CDR3 DNA: TGTGCCAGCAGCGAGAAACGGGGCTCCTACAATGAGCAGTTCTTC; D gene: NA; V gene: TRBV9; J gene: TRBJ2-1; clone size: NA
CDR3 protein: CASSRQGTPGQPQHF; CDR3 DNA: TGTGCCAGCAGCCGACAGGGGACCCCGGGTCAGCCCCAGCATTTT; D gene: TRBD1; V gene: TRBV7-6; J gene: TRBJ1-5; clone size: NA
CDR3 protein: CASSMRDYLQETQYF; CDR3 DNA: TGTGCCAGTAGTATGAGGGACTACCTACAAGAGACCCAGTACTTC; D gene: TRBD2; V gene: TRBV19; J gene: TRBJ2-5; clone size: once
CDR3 protein: CSSSLARDYGYTF; CDR3 DNA: TGTTCCAGCAGCTTAGCCAGGGACTATGGCTACACCTTC; D gene: NA; V gene: TRBV7-9; J gene: TRBJ1-2; clone size: NA
CDR3 protein: CASSSGTGGNF; CDR3 DNA: TGTGCCAGCAGCTCCGGGACAGGGGGTAACTTC; D gene: TRBD1; V gene: TRBV7-8; J gene: TRBJ2-7; clone size: NA
CDR3 protein: CAWDRFNEKLFF; CDR3 DNA: TGTGCCTGGGACAGGTTTAATGAAAAACTGTTTTTT; D gene: NA; V gene: TRBV30; J gene: TRBJ1-4; clone size: NA
CDR3 protein: CASSDVRMNTEAFF; CDR3 DNA: TGCGCCAGCAGCGACGTCAGGATGAACACTGAAGCTTTCTTT; D gene: NA; V gene: TRBV5-1; J gene: TRBJ1-1; clone size: NA
CDR3 protein: CASSQDQYRDTAFF; CDR3 DNA: TGTGCCAGCAGCCAAGATCAATACAGGGATACAGCTTTCTTT; D gene: NA; V gene: TRBV14; J gene: TRBJ1-1; clone size: NA
CDR3 protein: CASSLGTGVTDTQYF; CDR3 DNA: TGTGCCAGCAGCCTTGGGACAGGGGTCACAGATACGCAGTATTTT; D gene: TRBD1; V gene: TRBV7-9; J gene: TRBJ2-3; clone size: NA
CDR3 protein: CASSFLGQTYEQYF; CDR3 DNA: TGTGCCAGCAGCTTCCTCGGACAAACCTACGAGCAGTACTTC; D gene: NA; V gene: TRBV7-2; J gene: TRBJ2-7; clone size: NA
CDR3 protein: CSVQGIRGVILEVDGYTF; CDR3 DNA: TGCAGCGTTCAAGGGATCAGGGGCGTAATCCTTGAAGTCGATGGCTACACCTTC; D gene: NA; V gene: TRBV29-1; J gene: TRBJ1-2; clone size: NA